These 20 T cell receptor beta chains share one sample of origin, sequenced in a study of Graves' ophthalmopathy and Graves' hyperthyroidism. Using RNA transcripts, the TCR beta CDR3 regions were amplified. A first-round RT-PCR used HTBI primers, followed by a second-round multiplex PCR. TCRdb reprocessed the multiplex PCR reads via MiXCR and lists one record per CDR3 protein. The table has around 400,000 distinct CDR3 sequences, about 16% seen once; the top ten hold 1.5% to 2%. Input material: peripheral blood. The receptors were sampled from a woman between 18 and 29 years old with Graves' ophthalmopathy.

Ten or more counts support this clonotype. The genes are TRBV6-1 and TRBJ1-2, with 8 bases lining up with TRBD1. V lost 6 bases and J lost 7; bases outside the gene matches: 10. This CDR3 is 14 amino acids long. Germline V CDR1 and CDR2: MNHNS, SASEGT. CDR3 residues: CASRPTGVGCGYTF. DNA for the CDR3: TGTGCCAGCAGACCGACAGGGGTGGGCTGTGGCTACACCTTC.

In this sample, this clonotype turned up many times. CDR3 protein: CASSLPKGQLNTEAFF. Here the CDR3 DNA reads TGTGCCAGCAGCCTTCCAAAAGGACAGCTGAACACTGAAGCTTTCTTT. The chain has TRBV14 and TRBJ1-1; D might be TRBD1 (6 bases). Between the trimmed V and J ends, which lost 4 bases and 0 bases, there was a span of 15 bases. The CDR3 extends over 16 amino acids. The germline V gene has CDR1 SGHDN and CDR2 FVKESK.

This clonotype was recorded many times. CDR3 region: CASKGQARQYGYTF. CDR3 bases: TGTGCCAGCAAAGGACAGGCCAGGCAATATGGCTACACCTTC. This chain connects TRBV2 to TRBJ1-2, with 7 bases identical to TRBD1. Losses at the gene ends were 7 bases for V and 5 bases for J; bases not matched to a gene: 10. This CDR3 contains 14 residues. Germline lookup yields CDR1 SNHLY and CDR2 FYNNEI.

This clonotype has ten or more counts. The V and J genes are TRBV7-9 and TRBJ1-6; weak D call: TRBD1 (5 bases). CDR1 and CDR2 (germline): SEHNR, FQNEAQ (reference sequence). V was clipped by 6 bases and J by 8 bases, with 17 bases between them. The CDR3 loop spans 15 amino acids. DNA for the CDR3: TGTGCCAGCAGTTGGACATCTGCGGTTGATTCACCCCTCCACTTT. It is translated as CASSWTSAVDSPLHF.

This clonotype showed up many times. The rearrangement joins TRBV15 to TRBJ2-5, with D possibly TRBD1 on 5 matching bases. CDR1 is LNHNV, CDR2 YYDKDF, per germline (reference sequence). This CDR3 region has 13 residues. Between the trimmed V and J ends, which lost 1 base and 4 bases, there was a span of 7 bases. CDR3: CATSRGDRETQYF. For the CDR3, the DNA is TGTGCCACCAGCAGAGGTGACAGAGAGACCCAGTACTTC.

This clonotype was observed a few times. This chain connects TRBV11-2 to TRBJ2-2, with a tentative D call TRBD1 (6 bases). Germline V gene lookup returns CDR1 SGHAT and CDR2 FQNNGV. The CDR3 length is 15 residues. Trimming pared 5 bases from V and 4 bases from J, leaving 14 bases between. As DNA, the CDR3 is TGTGCCAGCAGCCGCCTGCAGGGGAGCACCGGGGAGCTGTTTTTT. This gives the protein CASSRLQGSTGELFF. Combining the CDR3 with reference TRBV11-2 and TRBJ2-2 gives the whole variable domain EAGVAQSPRYKIIEKRQSVAFWCNPISGHATLYWYQQILGQGPKLLIQFQNNGVVDDSQLPKDRFSAERLKGVDSTLKIQPAKLEDSAVYLCASSRLQGSTGELFFGEGSRLTVL.

This clonotype occurred many times. V and J are TRBV24-1 and TRBJ2-5; no clear D gene. Trimming pared 6 bases from V and 4 bases from J, leaving 5 bases between. The CDR3 is made up of 11 amino acids. CDR1 is KGHDR, CDR2 SFDVKD, per germline. CDR3 in DNA: TGTGCCACCAGTACATTAGAGACCCAGTACTTC. It codes for CATSTLETQYF.

In this sample, this clonotype turned up a few times. The chain is built from TRBV5-1 and TRBJ2-2, with D hard to call. V gave up 1 base and J gave up 3 bases, with 7 bases separating them. Germline lookup yields CDR1 SGHRS and CDR2 YFSETQ. CDR3 size: 14 residues. This CDR3 reads CASSLYAYTGELFF. CDR3 DNA sequence: TGCGCCAGCAGCTTGTACGCCTACACCGGGGAGCTGTTTTTT.

This clonotype was counted many times. The chain links TRBV6-2 or TRBV6-3 to TRBJ1-2; no reliable D call. The ends were cut back, 5 bases at V and 8 bases at J, with 12 bases in the middle. The CDR3 contains 12 residues. Germline assignment: CDR1 MNHEY and CDR2 SVGEGT. The CDR3 reads CASSIDLLGYTF. The CDR3 coding sequence is TGTGCCAGCAGTATCGACCTACTCGGCTACACCTTC.

The table lists this clonotype with many counts. This chain links TRBV6-1 with TRBJ2-7; a possible D gene is TRBD2 (5 bases). The ends were cut back, 8 bases at V and 0 bases at J, with 14 bases in the middle. The germline V gene has CDR1 MNHNS and CDR2 SASEGT. The CDR3 has 14 amino acids. The CDR3 bases are TGTGCCAGCGCTGGGCTGGGAGTCTCCTACGAGCAGTACTTC. It specifies CASAGLGVSYEQYF.

At least ten counts were recorded for this clonotype. The V gene is TRBV18, the J gene TRBJ1-1; TRBD1 is a possible D gene (5 bases). CDR1 is KGHSH, CDR2 LQKENI, per germline. Trimming left V 3 bases short and J 3 bases short, with 8 bases between. CDR3 length: 13 amino acids. The CDR3 DNA follows: TGTGCCAGCTCACCGGGCAGGGACACTGAAGCTTTCTTT. Translation: CASSPGRDTEAFF.

This clonotype has a count of ten or more. The chain has TRBV6-1 and TRBJ2-7; 7 bases fit TRBD2. Trimming cost V 3 bases and J 12 bases; bases outside gene matches: 2. Germline assignment: CDR1 MNHNS and CDR2 SASEGT. CDR3 length equals 10 residues. The DNA for the CDR3 is TGTGCCAGCAGTGACTGGACTAGGTACTTC. Amino acid sequence: CASSDWTRYF.

The rearrangement uses TRBV6-1 and TRBJ2-5; the D gene is possibly TRBD2 (7 bases). Germline V gives CDR1 MNHNS, CDR2 SASEGT. The CDR3 runs to 16 residues. V lost 9 bases and J 5 bases, leaving 25 bases between the germline ends. The CDR3 nucleotides are TGTGCCAGTAGTATGGGGGGGGGGCGGGCGTCGGAGACCCAGTACTTC. Translating gives CASSMGGGRASETQYF.

V and J are TRBV19 and TRBJ1-1, with D unclear. Germline lookup yields CDR1 LNHDA and CDR2 SQIVND (reference sequence). Trimming took 3 bases from V and 5 from J, leaving 10 bases between them. There are 13 residues in the CDR3. The CDR3 coding sequence is TGTGCCAGTAGTATCGAATCAAGGACTGAAGCTTTCTTT. Amino acid sequence: CASSIESRTEAFF.

This clonotype was counted at least ten times. The CDR3 loop is CASRTNRADQPQHF. CDR3 bases: TGTGCCAGCAGGACCAACAGGGCTGATCAGCCCCAGCATTTT. The chain is built from TRBV6-2 or TRBV6-3 and TRBJ1-5; tentative D call: TRBD1 (6 bases). Trimming left V 6 bases short and J 5 bases short, with 14 bases between. Germline-derived CDR1 and CDR2 are MNHEY and SVGEGT. The CDR3 covers 14 residues.

CDR3 in DNA: TGTGCCAGCAGCTTACGGGGGGGAGGGGGCGAAGAGACCCAGTACTTC. Encoded protein: CASSLRGGGGEETQYF. The J gene is TRBJ2-5, the V gene TRBV7-2, with D possibly TRBD2 on 8 matching bases. CDR1 SGHTA and CDR2 FQGNSA come from the germline V gene. The germline V and J ends were trimmed by 2 bases and 3 bases, with 16 bases remaining between them. The CDR3 totals 16 residues.

This clonotype was detected ten times or more. This sequence joins TRBV5-1 and TRBJ1-1; D not certain. V lost 4 bases, J lost 0 bases, and 10 bases lay in between. Per germline, CDR1 SGHRS and CDR2 YFSETQ. CDR3 length: 14 residues. As DNA, the CDR3 is TGCGCCAGCAGCCCCGGACCATTGAACACTGAAGCTTTCTTT. It specifies CASSPGPLNTEAFF.

This clonotype was picked up many times. CDR3 protein: CASSPFRDRVSYEQYF. CDR3 DNA sequence: TGTGCCAGCAGTCCGTTCCGGGACAGGGTATCCTACGAGCAGTACTTC. V and J are TRBV28 and TRBJ2-7, with 9 bases lining up with TRBD1. This CDR3 contains 16 residues. CDR1 and CDR2 from the germline V gene are MDHEN and SYDVKM. J lost 1 base, V lost 5 bases, and 9 bases had no gene match.

This clonotype was picked up many times. This chain uses TRBV5-1 with TRBJ2-7; 9 nucleotides match TRBD1. J was trimmed by 1 base and V by 3 bases; bases with no gene match: 2. Germline V CDR1 and CDR2: SGHRS, YFSETQ. This CDR3 is 14 amino acids long. The CDR3 DNA reads as TGCGCCAGCAGCTGGGGGACAGGGTCCTACGAGCAGTACTTC. Protein sequence: CASSWGTGSYEQYF.

The genes are TRBV7-2 and TRBJ1-3, with D possibly matching TRBD1 (6 bases). Germline CDR1 and CDR2: SGHTA and FQGNSA. The CDR3 has 15 residues. Trimming left V 4 bases short and J 8 bases short, with 18 bases between. The CDR3 bases are TGTGCCAGCAGCTCCACAGTGAACGGGGGGCACACCATATATTTT. Protein sequence: CASSSTVNGGHTIYF.